The 23 T cell receptor beta chains in this list originate from one sample, sequenced in a study of radiation and T cells in renal cell carcinoma. Treatment specified: 15 Gy SBRT to primary tumor, nephrectomy 4 weeks later. Sequencing used immunoSEQ multiplex PCR; TCRdb keeps in-frame clones, though not all of them. Of about 16,000 clones listed, roughly 50% were seen once; the top ten hold roughly 37%. The sequencing here drew on tumor tissue, taken from a patient whose treatment included radiotherapy and nephrectomy. The receptors originated from a woman aged 55-70 years with renal cell carcinoma.

The V call is TRBV7-2, the J call TRBJ1-1, with 9 bases matching TRBD1. J lost 4 bases, V lost 5 bases, and 8 bases had no gene match. Germline-derived CDR1 and CDR2 are SGHTA and FQGNSA. CDR3 length: 15 amino acids. CDR3 DNA sequence: TGTGCCAGCAGCCGACAGGGGGGAGCCGGCACTGAAGCTTTCTTT. Its translation: CASSRQGGAGTEAFF. Together with reference TRBV7-2 and TRBJ1-1, the CDR3 gives the full variable domain: GAGVSQSPSNKVTEKGKDVELRCDPISGHTALYWYRQSLGQGLEFLIYFQGNSAPDKSGLPSDRFSAERTGGSVSTLTIQRTQQEDSAVYLCASSRQGGAGTEAFFGQGTRLTVV.

This clone was picked up many times. The V call is TRBV5-1, the J call TRBJ1-3; D ambiguous. Deletions cut 6 bases from V and 0 bases from J, with 10 bases between. Germline V gene data show CDR1 as SGHRS and CDR2 as YFSETQ. The CDR3 spans 14 residues. The CDR3 coding sequence is TGCGCCAGCAAGGCGGCGTACTCTGGAAACACCATATATTTT. Translating gives CASKAAYSGNTIYF.

This clone was counted ten times or more. The V call is TRBV5-6, the J call TRBJ2-5; D is ambiguous. With 5 bases removed from V and 0 bases from J, the gap between germline ends came to 14 bases. CDR1 SGHDT and CDR2 YYEEEE come from the germline V gene. The CDR3 consists of 15 residues. CDR3 nucleotide sequence: TGTGCCAGCAGTCCCCCTTTTACCGACCAAGAGACCCAGTACTTC. It encodes CASSPPFTDQETQYF.

The chain links TRBV5-6 to TRBJ2-7, with D unclear. The germline V and J ends were trimmed by 2 bases and 6 bases, with 12 bases remaining between them. CDR1 and CDR2 from the germline V gene are SGHDT and YYEEEE. The CDR3 contains 13 residues. CDR3 sequence reads: CASSFPRTIEQYF. The DNA of the CDR3 is TGTGCCAGCAGCTTCCCAAGGACCATCGAGCAGTACTTC.

This clone was recorded a few times. V usage is TRBV25-1 and J usage is TRBJ1-1; 8 bases are shared with TRBD1. The V gene end was trimmed by 5 bases and the J gene end by 4 bases; junction bases not matched to a gene: 9. Per the germline V gene, CDR1 is MGHDK and CDR2 is SYGVNS. The CDR3 length is 15 residues. CDR3 protein: CASSSSQGARTEAFF. The CDR3 nucleotides are TGTGCCAGCAGTAGTTCGCAGGGGGCGCGCACTGAAGCTTTCTTT.

This clone was seen at least ten times. V usage is TRBV4-2 and J usage is TRBJ1-2, with D hard to call. From germline, CDR1 is LGHNA and CDR2 YNFKEQ. The CDR3 is 11 amino acids. The ends were cut back, 5 bases at V and 10 bases at J, with 11 bases in the middle. CDR3 nucleotide sequence: TGTGCCAGCAGCTTTTCTTCCCACTACACCTTC. Its protein is CASSFSSHYTF.

Only a few counts were recorded for this clone. At one end, the junction sequence differs from germline, possibly due to a read error. J is TRBJ1-2 and V is TRBV4-1, with a weak D call TRBD1 (6 bases). The CDR3 runs to 16 residues. CDR1 and CDR2 from the germline V gene are MGHRA and YSYEKL. The chain's CDR3 is CASSQDPGQGNSGYTF. In nucleotides, the CDR3 is TGCGCCAGCAGCCAAGATCCGGGGCAGGGGAACTCTGGCTACACCTTC.

The chain uses TRBV5-6 and TRBJ2-7; D remains unclear. The CDR3 has 14 residues. The germline gives CDR1 SGHDT, CDR2 YYEEEE. V shed 0 bases and J shed 3 bases, with 10 bases lying between them. The CDR3 nucleotides read TGTGCCAGCAGCTTGGGACACGCCAGCTACGAGCAGTACTTC. It specifies CASSLGHASYEQYF.

The chain recombines TRBV10-1 with TRBJ1-1; 7 nucleotides align to TRBD1. This CDR3 spans 13 amino acids. J lost 4 bases, V lost 5 bases, and 4 bases had no gene match. Per germline, CDR1 WNHNN and CDR2 SYGVQD (reference sequence). The CDR3 loop reads CASSQTGSTEAFF. CDR3 DNA sequence: TGCGCCAGCAGTCAGACAGGGAGCACTGAAGCTTTCTTT.

The genes are TRBV2 and TRBJ2-3; D not certain. The CDR3 consists of 11 residues. From germline, CDR1 is SNHLY and CDR2 FYNNEI. With 4 bases removed from V and 10 bases from J, the gap between germline ends came to 9 bases. Written as DNA, the CDR3 is TGTGCCAGCAGTGTGGGGTCATCGCAGTATTTT. This translates into CASSVGSSQYF.

At least ten counts were recorded for this clone. Other DNA sequences of this sample code for an identical CDR3. The chain joins TRBV6-5 to TRBJ2-3; 10 nucleotides align to TRBD1. The V gene end was trimmed by 3 bases and the J gene end by 3 bases; junction bases not matched to a gene: 3. CDR3 size: 15 residues. Germline CDR1 MNHEY, CDR2 SVGAGI. The CDR3 region is CASSYGTGVTDTQYF. CDR3 sequence (DNA): TGTGCCAGCAGTTATGGGACAGGGGTTACAGATACGCAGTATTTT.

The V and J genes are TRBV2 and TRBJ1-2; TRBD1 matches 7 bases. Per germline, CDR1 SNHLY and CDR2 FYNNEI. The V gene end was trimmed by 0 bases and the J gene end by 2 bases; junction bases not matched to a gene: 3. This CDR3 has 15 residues. CDR3 nucleotides: TGTGCCAGCAGTGAAGCGGGCAGGGGGAACTATGGCTACACCTTC. As protein: CASSEAGRGNYGYTF.

This clone was observed a single time. This chain connects TRBV6-5 to TRBJ2-1; D remains ambiguous. The length of the CDR3 is 13 residues. Trimming removed 5 bases at V and 10 bases at J, with 15 bases between. Germline CDR1 MNHEY, CDR2 SVGAGI. The DNA for the CDR3 is TGTGCCAGCAGTCATTGGGCGGCTACGGAGCAGTTCTTC. It yields the protein CASSHWAATEQFF.

The CDR3 here is CASSLLGRNTGELFF. CDR3 nucleotides: TGTGCCAGCAGTTTATTAGGCAGGAACACCGGGGAGCTGTTTTTT. The chain employs TRBV27 and TRBJ2-2; D not resolved. This CDR3 region has 15 residues. V lost 1 base and J 1 base, leaving 7 bases between the germline ends. Germline V lookup: CDR1 MNHEY, CDR2 SMNVEV (reference sequence).

V gene TRBV18 combines with J gene TRBJ1-1, with D unclear. This CDR3 is 13 amino acids long. The V and J ends lost 3 bases and 4 bases respectively, with 9 bases between them. Germline V CDR1 and CDR2: KGHSH, LQKENI. For the CDR3, the DNA is TGTGCCAGCTCACCTCGAGAGGGCACTGAAGCTTTCTTT. This translates into CASSPREGTEAFF. Together with reference TRBV18 and TRBJ1-1, the CDR3 gives the full variable domain: NAGVMQNPRHLVRRRGQEARLRCSPMKGHSHVYWYRQLPEEGLKFMVYLQKENIIDESGMPKERFSAEFPKEGPSILRIQQVVRGDSAAYFCASSPREGTEAFFGQGTRLTVV.

This clone was seen a handful of times. This sequence joins TRBV6-6 and TRBJ1-5; D unclear. The CDR3 length is 12 residues. V gave up 7 bases and J gave up 3 bases, with 7 bases separating them. Per germline, CDR1 MNHNY and CDR2 SVGAGI (reference sequence). The CDR3 protein is CASNRYNQPQHF. In nucleotides, the CDR3 is TGTGCCAGCAACAGATACAATCAGCCCCAGCATTTT.

The rearrangement uses TRBV28 and TRBJ2-5; 12 positions match TRBD1. The ends lost 1 base at V and 5 bases at J; junction bases unmatched: 11. CDR1 and CDR2 from the germline V gene are MDHEN and SYDVKM. This CDR3 is built from 18 residues. In DNA, the CDR3 is TGTGCCAGCAGTTTATATCCCCCGGGGACAGGGGGCGCGGAGACCCAGTACTTC. It codes for CASSLYPPGTGGAETQYF.

This sequence joins TRBV29-1 and TRBJ2-6, with D tentatively TRBD1 (5 bases). The CDR3 spans 13 residues. Germline V gene data show CDR1 as SQVTM and CDR2 as ANQGSEA. The V gene lost 6 bases and the J gene lost 2 bases, with 8 bases spanning the gap. This CDR3 is CSVLGPGANVLTF. CDR3 nucleotides: TGCAGCGTGCTGGGGCCTGGGGCCAACGTCCTGACTTTC.

This clone appeared once. The genes are TRBV5-4 and TRBJ2-1; D is possibly TRBD1 (6 bases). The CDR3 spans 16 residues. With 10 bases removed from V and 4 bases from J, the gap between germline ends came to 24 bases. Germline V gene sequence: CDR1 SGHNT, CDR2 YYREEE (reference sequence). CDR3 amino acids: CACDLPGQRVYNEQFF. CDR3 bases: TGTGCCTGCGATTTACCGGGACAACGCGTTTACAATGAGCAGTTCTTC.

The chain couples TRBV27 to TRBJ2-5; maybe TRBD2 (7 bases). Germline CDR1 and CDR2: MNHEY and SMNVEV (reference sequence). Trimming removed 8 bases from V and 1 base from J, with 14 bases in between. The CDR3 runs 14 residues. The CDR3 loop is CASSRGGGQETQYF. CDR3 nucleotides: TGTGCCAGCTCGCGAGGGGGGGGCCAAGAGACCCAGTACTTC.

This chain connects TRBV4-2 to TRBJ1-5; TRBD1 matches at 7 bases. There are 16 residues in the CDR3. V shed 4 bases and J 7 bases; nucleotides not matched to a gene: 13. The germline V gene encodes CDR1 LGHNA and CDR2 YNFKEQ. The CDR3 here is CASSPYLQGGRQPQHF. CDR3 nucleotides: TGTGCCAGCAGCCCCTACTTGCAGGGGGGACGCCAGCCCCAGCATTTT.

This chain uses TRBV5-1 with TRBJ1-1, with D unresolved. This CDR3 is built from 14 residues. V lost 4 bases and J 5 bases, leaving 15 bases between the germline ends. The germline gives CDR1 SGHRS, CDR2 YFSETQ. The CDR3 loop reads CASSPRTARTEAFF. The CDR3 DNA reads as TGCGCCAGCAGCCCTAGGACGGCGCGGACTGAAGCTTTCTTT.

The chain's CDR3 is CASSVFDTDTQYF. The CDR3, as DNA: TGTGCCAGCAGCGTATTTGACACAGATACGCAGTATTTT. The chain recombines TRBV9 with TRBJ2-3; no definite D call. Trimming stripped 1 base from V and 2 bases from J, with 5 bases between. There are 13 residues in the CDR3. Germline V lookup: CDR1 SGDLS, CDR2 YYNGEE.